The T cell receptor beta chain under discussion was sequenced for a study of shared clonotypes between healthy human individuals. Study-level information: The donor group consisted of two women and three men, aged 18 to 49. The study, taken as a whole, reports: When naive CD4 clonotypes were compared across several donors, around 5% were shared. Some clonotypes were shared by all four sorted-subset donors, while others were not shared. The non-shared ones had lower generation probabilities than the shared ones. Sampling covered nothing but blood. Tissue TCR repertoires likely differ from those found in blood.

This CDR3 has 14 amino acids. The germline V gene encodes CDR1 LNHDA and CDR2 SQIVND (reference sequence). Trimming left V 0 bases short and J 4 bases short, with 10 bases between. Naive CD8 cells lacked CD45RO and underwent positive selection for CCR7, leaving out terminally differentiated effector memory CD45RA+ cells. With respect to this clone: What it recognizes is unknown.

The data were produced by immunoSEQ multiplex PCR, yet TCRdb's version contains in-frame clones alone and is incomplete. There are roughly 2,000,000 clones in the sample; 85% to 95% occur only once, and 1.5% to 2% lies in the top ten. This clonotype was obtained from a man between 18 and 29 years old in good health. Some clones in this sample may be carry-over from other donors' samples. The sample was naive CD8+ T cells from PBMCs. The chain uses TRBV19 and TRBJ2-7; no definite D call. CDR3 DNA: TGTGCCAGTAGTATAGAAAACAGTAATTACGAGCAGTACTTC. Protein: CASSIENSNYEQYF.